These 32 T cell receptor beta chains originate from one sample sequenced in a study of CD4 T cells in relation to SARS-CoV-2 and coronaviruses. Antigen specificity for these receptors is unknown. Repertoires were generated with immunoSEQ multiplex PCR, while TCRdb's copy carries only in-frame clones and drops some. This table has 20,000 to 25,000 clones, 74% appearing once. Before the COVID-19 pandemic, during about 2010-2018, CD4+ T cells were taken from unexposed donors. The cells were cultured for under 13 days before CD4+ T cells were isolated. Sequencing was carried out using CD4+ T cells from PBMCs, cultured in vitro. The receptors derive from a human donor in good health.

V gene TRBV3-1 (or the pseudogene TRBV3-2) combines with J gene TRBJ2-7, with TRBD2 matching 7 bases. Trimming cost V 1 base and J 4 bases; bases outside gene matches: 1. In germline, CDR1 is LGHDT, CDR2 YNNKEL (reference sequence). The CDR3 totals 13 residues. The CDR3 DNA is TGTGCCAGCAGCCAAGGCGGGGGATACGAGCAGTACTTC. It is translated as CASSQGGGYEQYF.

The chain links TRBV6-6 to TRBJ2-7; TRBD1 might be the D (5 bases). CDR3 length: 15 residues. Germline V CDR1 and CDR2: MNHNY, SVGAGI (reference sequence). The V end lost 2 bases, the J end lost 3 bases, and 14 bases lay between the germline ends. The CDR3 DNA follows: TGTGCCAGCAGTTACACCCGCCTCAGGGACTACGAGCAGTACTTC. Translation gives CASSYTRLRDYEQYF.

V gene TRBV6-5 combines with J gene TRBJ2-7; D is unresolved. CDR1 and CDR2 (germline): MNHEY, SVGAGI. V gave up 0 bases and J gave up 2 bases, with 8 bases separating them. The CDR3 length is 14 residues. The CDR3 DNA reads as TGTGCCAGCAGTTACTCCGCCCTAACCTACGAGCAGTACTTC. Protein: CASSYSALTYEQYF.

The CDR3 spells CASSSRYTLAYEQYF. The CDR3 DNA is TGTGCCAGCAGCAGTAGATATACCTTAGCCTACGAGCAGTACTTC. The J gene is TRBJ2-7, the V gene TRBV9; D unclear. The CDR3 consists of 15 residues. The V end was cut by 4 bases, the J end by 2 bases, with 16 bases between. Germline CDR1 SGDLS, CDR2 YYNGEE. The variable domain in full, with the rest retrieved from reference TRBV9 and TRBJ2-7, is DSGVTQTPKHLITATGQRVTLRCSPRSGDLSVYWYQQSLDQGLQFLIQYYNGEERAKGNILERFSAQQFPDLHSELNLSSLELGDSALYFCASSSRYTLAYEQYFGPGTRLTVT.

This chain joins TRBV6-2 or TRBV6-3 and TRBJ1-1; 7 bases map to TRBD1. Per the germline V gene, CDR1 is MNHEY and CDR2 is SVGEGT. This CDR3 is 17 amino acids long. Losses at the gene ends were 0 bases for V and 1 base for J; bases not matched to a gene: 8. CDR3 loop: CASSYSTAGTANTEAFF. The CDR3 DNA sequence: TGTGCCAGCAGTTACTCCACCGCCGGGACAGCGAACACTGAAGCTTTCTTT.

The rearrangement uses TRBV20-1 and TRBJ2-7; D unclear. V lost 5 bases and J lost 3, with 8 bases in between. Germline CDR1 is DFQATT and CDR2 is SNEGSKA (reference sequence). The CDR3 totals 11 residues. CDR3 in amino acids: CSALGSYEQYF. CDR3 coding DNA: TGCAGTGCTCTGGGTAGCTACGAGCAGTACTTC.

The chain employs TRBV6-1 and TRBJ2-1, with TRBD1 as a possible D gene (5 bases). Trimming left V 3 bases short and J 3 bases short, with 15 bases between. Germline CDR1 MNHNS, CDR2 SASEGT. The CDR3 covers 16 residues. DNA of the CDR3: TGTGCCAGCAGTGATGGGCCTGGGGCCCTCTACAATGAGCAGTTCTTC. As protein: CASSDGPGALYNEQFF.

The chain carries TRBV19 and TRBJ2-1; 8 nucleotides agree with TRBD2. J was trimmed by 0 bases and V by 4 bases; bases with no gene match: 2. The CDR3 is 15 amino acids. Germline-derived CDR1 and CDR2 are LNHDA and SQIVND (reference sequence). The CDR3 nucleotides read TGTGCCAGTAGTACAACTAGCGGCTCCTACAATGAGCAGTTCTTC. Amino acids: CASSTTSGSYNEQFF. Together with reference TRBV19 and TRBJ2-1, the CDR3 gives the full variable domain: DGGITQSPKYLFRKEGQNVTLSCEQNLNHDAMYWYRQDPGQGLRLIYYSQIVNDFQKGDIAEGYSVSREKKESFPLTVTSAQKNPTAFYLCASSTTSGSYNEQFFGPGTRLTVL.

J is TRBJ2-7 and V is TRBV9; D is uncertain. Trimming took off 0 bases at V and 2 bases at J, with 9 bases between the two ends. The CDR3 runs 14 residues. Germline V gives CDR1 SGDLS, CDR2 YYNGEE. CDR3 loop: CASSVGGFTYEQYF. In DNA, the CDR3 is TGTGCCAGCAGCGTAGGGGGATTCACCTACGAGCAGTACTTC.

CDR3 nucleotide sequence: TGTGCCAGCAGGGGTAACAGGGGGCTTGGAGGCTACACCTTC. Translated, it gives CASRGNRGLGGYTF. This sequence joins TRBV6-5 and TRBJ1-2, with 9 bases lining up with TRBD1. V was pared by 6 bases and J by 8 bases, with 10 bases of the junction left unmatched. This CDR3 spans 14 amino acids. Germline V gene sequence: CDR1 MNHEY, CDR2 SVGAGI.

This chain connects TRBV18 to TRBJ1-4; D is uncertain. Germline values: CDR1 KGHSH, CDR2 LQKENI. CDR3 length equals 16 residues. V shed 5 bases and J shed 5 bases, with 18 bases lying between them. CDR3 nucleotides: TGTGCCAGCTCAATCTCCGGGCCACCCCTCAATGAAAAACTGTTTTTT. It codes for CASSISGPPLNEKLFF. The complete variable domain, with remaining parts taken from reference TRBV18 and TRBJ1-4, reads NAGVMQNPRHLVRRRGQEARLRCSPMKGHSHVYWYRQLPEEGLKFMVYLQKENIIDESGMPKERFSAEFPKEGPSILRIQQVVRGDSAAYFCASSISGPPLNEKLFFGSGTQLSVL.

The gene calls are TRBV19 and TRBJ2-1; tentatively, D is TRBD1 or TRBD2 (5 bases each). This CDR3 region has 15 residues. V gave up 3 bases and J gave up 3 bases, with 12 bases separating them. The germline gives CDR1 LNHDA, CDR2 SQIVND (reference sequence). CDR3 loop: CASSINGALYNEQFF. The CDR3 nucleotides are TGTGCCAGTAGTATTAACGGGGCCCTCTACAATGAGCAGTTCTTC.

The J gene is TRBJ1-2, the V gene TRBV18, with D uncertain. Germline V gene lookup returns CDR1 KGHSH and CDR2 LQKENI. Trimming shortened V by 6 bases and J by 1 base, and 3 bases separated the two germline ends. The CDR3 runs 11 residues. The CDR3 is CASSDNYGYTF. CDR3 sequence (DNA): TGTGCCAGCTCTGATAACTATGGCTACACCTTC.

This chain links TRBV18 with TRBJ2-5, with 8 bases identical to TRBD1. Germline CDR1 is KGHSH and CDR2 is LQKENI. V gave up 1 base and J gave up 4 bases; unmatched junction bases: 8. This CDR3 is 16 amino acids long. The CDR3 DNA reads TGTGCCAGCTCACCACAGGACAGGGTGGTTGCAGAGACCCAGTACTTC. Translating gives CASSPQDRVVAETQYF.

This chain uses TRBV18 with TRBJ2-5; D may be TRBD2 (5 bases). The V gene lost 3 bases and the J gene lost 4 bases, with 18 bases spanning the gap. CDR3 size: 16 residues. The germline V gene has CDR1 KGHSH and CDR2 LQKENI. In DNA, the CDR3 is TGTGCCAGCTCACCGGTAGCGACGGGATCATCAGAGACCCAGTACTTC. Protein sequence: CASSPVATGSSETQYF.

The rearrangement links TRBV3-1 (or the pseudogene TRBV3-2) to TRBJ2-3; no clear D. This CDR3 comprises 12 residues. Trimming shortened V by 4 bases and J by 0 bases, and 2 bases separated the two germline ends. Per the germline V gene, CDR1 is LGHDT and CDR2 is YNNKEL (reference sequence). The CDR3 loop reads CASSPSTDTQYF. The CDR3 DNA reads TGTGCCAGCAGCCCGAGCACAGATACGCAGTATTTT.

This clone was counted a single time. The chain carries TRBV5-6 and TRBJ2-5; 13 bases line up with TRBD2. The CDR3 runs 19 residues. Germline CDR1 reads SGHDT; CDR2 reads YYEEEE. The V segment lost 0 bases and the J segment 2 bases; nucleotides outside the gene matches: 10. Here the CDR3 reads CASSLGEPGTSGEQETQYF. The CDR3 DNA reads as TGTGCCAGCAGCTTGGGGGAACCCGGGACTAGCGGGGAACAAGAGACCCAGTACTTC.

V is TRBV5-4 and J is TRBJ2-7; D gene ambiguous. CDR1 is SGHNT and CDR2 is YYREEE in the germline V gene (reference sequence). The CDR3 is 13 amino acids. The V end was cut by 0 bases, the J end by 4 bases, with 8 bases between. The CDR3, as DNA: TGTGCCAGCAGCTTGGCCAGCCAGTACGAGCAGTACTTC. Translated, it gives CASSLASQYEQYF.

The rearrangement joins TRBV6-5 to TRBJ1-4, with a tentative D call TRBD1 (6 bases). V shed 0 bases and J shed 6 bases, with 11 bases lying between them. CDR3 length: 15 amino acids. Per the germline V gene, CDR1 is MNHEY and CDR2 is SVGAGI. CDR3 loop: CASSYSGQFHEKLFF. The CDR3 nucleotides are TGTGCCAGCAGTTACTCCGGACAGTTCCATGAAAAACTGTTTTTT.

V is TRBV19 and J is TRBJ1-5; the D is unclear. Germline-derived CDR1 and CDR2 are LNHDA and SQIVND (reference sequence). Trimming shortened V by 2 bases and J by 1 base, and 9 bases separated the two germline ends. This CDR3 contains 15 residues. The CDR3 DNA reads TGTGCCAGTAGTATAAAAGGTACAAGCAATCAGCCCCAGCATTTT. Amino acid sequence: CASSIKGTSNQPQHF.

The chain couples TRBV9 to TRBJ2-1, with D hard to call. This CDR3 is built from 12 residues. V lost 2 bases and J lost 0, with 0 bases in between. CDR1 SGDLS and CDR2 YYNGEE come from the germline V gene. The chain's CDR3 is CASSVSYNEQFF. CDR3 bases: TGTGCCAGCAGCGTCTCCTACAATGAGCAGTTCTTC.

This clone was detected only a few times. The chain employs TRBV2 and TRBJ1-1, with a weak D call TRBD1 (6 bases). This CDR3 has 14 residues. Trimming stripped 6 bases from V and 4 bases from J, with 15 bases between. Germline V lookup: CDR1 SNHLY, CDR2 FYNNEI. CDR3 DNA sequence: TGTGCCAGCAGGCAACAGGGTGGGGCCACTGAAGCTTTCTTT. Translating gives CASRQQGGATEAFF.

V usage is TRBV7-8 and J usage is TRBJ1-1; no firm D call. Germline CDR1 is SGHVS and CDR2 is FQNEAQ. This CDR3 has 12 amino acids. The V and J ends lost 1 base and 4 bases respectively, with 4 bases between them. As DNA, the CDR3 is TGTGCCAGCAGCTTAGATGGCACTGAAGCTTTCTTT. This codes for CASSLDGTEAFF.

This chain links TRBV27 with TRBJ2-6; TRBD1 might be the D (6 bases). V shed 7 bases and J shed 0 bases, with 19 bases lying between them. Germline V lookup: CDR1 MNHEY, CDR2 SMNVEV (reference sequence). The CDR3 is 18 amino acids. The DNA of the CDR3 is TGTGCCAGCAAACGAACCCCAGGGGAATACTCTGGGGCCAACGTCCTGACTTTC. As protein: CASKRTPGEYSGANVLTF.

This chain joins TRBV6-1 and TRBJ2-7, with D unresolved. The CDR3 contains 13 residues. Trimming pared 2 bases from V and 6 bases from J, leaving 11 bases between. The germline V gene encodes CDR1 MNHNS and CDR2 SASEGT. The CDR3 is CASSEFGPSEQYF. The CDR3 DNA follows: TGTGCCAGCAGTGAATTCGGACCGAGCGAGCAGTACTTC.

The chain carries TRBV5-1 and TRBJ1-1; 7 positions match TRBD1. Germline CDR1 SGHRS, CDR2 YFSETQ. V dropped 4 bases and J dropped 4; count of bases not matched to a gene: 10. This CDR3 has 15 residues. For the CDR3, the DNA is TGCGCCAGCAGCCCAAGACAGGGAGCAAGCACTGAAGCTTTCTTT. It translates to CASSPRQGASTEAFF.

There are a few counts of this clone. The V gene is TRBV29-1, the J gene TRBJ2-7; no definite D call. Germline V gene sequence: CDR1 SQVTM, CDR2 ANQGSEA. The CDR3 length is 11 residues. V was pared by 5 bases and J by 1 base, with 6 bases between. Here the CDR3 reads CSVTSSYEQYF. DNA for the CDR3: TGCAGCGTTACCAGTTCCTACGAGCAGTACTTC.

The rearrangement uses TRBV18 and TRBJ2-3, with D hard to call. Germline CDR1 reads KGHSH; CDR2 reads LQKENI. The CDR3 consists of 14 residues. The V end was cut by 3 bases, the J end by 4 bases, with 11 bases between. The CDR3 sequence: CASSPNDGADTQYF. The CDR3 region has the DNA TGTGCCAGCTCACCGAACGATGGAGCAGATACGCAGTATTTT.

CDR3 loop: CASSSLVLTEAFF. For the CDR3, the DNA is TGTGCCAGCAGCTCCTTAGTCCTCACTGAAGCTTTCTTT. The chain joins TRBV7-3 to TRBJ1-1, with D unresolved. The CDR3 contains 13 residues. V shed 4 bases and J shed 4 bases, with 10 bases lying between them. Germline CDR1 reads SGHTA; CDR2 reads FQGTGA.

V usage is TRBV6-4 and J usage is TRBJ2-3; 12 bases map to TRBD2. After removal of 4 bases from V and 4 bases from J, the junction contained 0 bases not matched to a gene. CDR3 length: 14 residues. Germline V lookup: CDR1 MRHNA, CDR2 SNTAGT. CDR3 nucleotide sequence: TGTGCCAGCAGTGGACTAGCGGGAGCAGATACGCAGTATTTT. This codes for CASSGLAGADTQYF.

This clone was detected a few times. The chain links TRBV7-9 to TRBJ1-1, with D possibly TRBD1 on 6 matching bases. The CDR3 spans 13 residues. CDR1 SEHNR and CDR2 FQNEAQ come from the germline V gene (reference sequence). Trimming took off 4 bases at V and 8 bases at J, with 14 bases between the two ends. The CDR3 DNA follows: TGTGCCAGCAGCTCGGGGGCGGGGTACGAAGCTTTCTTT. Amino acids: CASSSGAGYEAFF.

The chain joins TRBV19 to TRBJ2-7; 11 bases align to TRBD2. This CDR3 spans 15 amino acids. V lost 4 bases, J lost 4 bases, and 6 bases stayed unmatched. CDR1 is LNHDA, CDR2 SQIVND, per germline (reference sequence). CDR3 in amino acids: CASSRTSGFSYEQYF. The CDR3 DNA is TGTGCCAGTAGTAGGACTAGCGGGTTCAGTTACGAGCAGTACTTC.